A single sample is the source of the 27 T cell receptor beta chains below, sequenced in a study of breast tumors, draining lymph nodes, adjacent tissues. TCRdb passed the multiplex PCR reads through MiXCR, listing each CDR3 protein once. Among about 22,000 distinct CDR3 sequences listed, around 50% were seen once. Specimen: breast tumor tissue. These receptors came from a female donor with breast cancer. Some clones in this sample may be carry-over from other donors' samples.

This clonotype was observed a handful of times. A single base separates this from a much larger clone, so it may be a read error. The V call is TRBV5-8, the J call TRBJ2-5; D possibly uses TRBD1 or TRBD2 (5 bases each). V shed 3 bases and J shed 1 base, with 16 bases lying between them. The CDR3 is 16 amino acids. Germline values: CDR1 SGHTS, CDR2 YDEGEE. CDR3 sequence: CASSSRAAGVQETQYF. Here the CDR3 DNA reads TGTGCCAGCAGCTCCAGGGCTGCGGGTGTCCAAGAGACCCAGTACTTC. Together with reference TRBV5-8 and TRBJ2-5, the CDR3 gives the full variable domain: EAGVTQSPTHLIKTRGQQATLRCSPISGHTSVYWYQQALGLGLQFLLWYDEGEERNRGNFPPRFSGRQFPNYSSELNVNALELEDSALYLCASSSRAAGVQETQYFGPGTRLLVL.

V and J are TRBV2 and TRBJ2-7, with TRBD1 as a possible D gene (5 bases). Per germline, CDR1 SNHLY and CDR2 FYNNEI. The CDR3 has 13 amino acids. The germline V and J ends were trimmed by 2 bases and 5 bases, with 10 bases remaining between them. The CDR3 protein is CASSELGAHEQYF. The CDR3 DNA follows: TGTGCCAGCAGTGAACTTGGGGCCCACGAGCAGTACTTC.

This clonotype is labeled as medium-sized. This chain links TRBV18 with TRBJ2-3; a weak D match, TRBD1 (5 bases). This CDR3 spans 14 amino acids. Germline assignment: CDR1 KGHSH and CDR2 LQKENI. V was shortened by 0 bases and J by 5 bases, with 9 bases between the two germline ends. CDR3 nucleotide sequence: TGTGCCAGCTCACCACCGGGAAGGGGAGATACGCAGTATTTT. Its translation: CASSPPGRGDTQYF.

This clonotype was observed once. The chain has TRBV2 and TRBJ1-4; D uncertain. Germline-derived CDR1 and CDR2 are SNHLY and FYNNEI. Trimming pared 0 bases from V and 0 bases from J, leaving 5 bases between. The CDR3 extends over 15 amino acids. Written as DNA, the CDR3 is TGTGCCAGCAGTGAAGCTCGTGCAACTAATGAAAAACTGTTTTTT. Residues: CASSEARATNEKLFF.

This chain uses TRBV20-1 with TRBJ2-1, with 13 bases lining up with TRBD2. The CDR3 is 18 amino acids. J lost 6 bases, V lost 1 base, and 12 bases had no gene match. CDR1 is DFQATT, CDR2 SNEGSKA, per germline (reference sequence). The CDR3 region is CSARVPRTSGSGRNEQFF. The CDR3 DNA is TGCAGTGCTAGAGTCCCCAGGACTAGCGGGAGTGGGCGCAATGAGCAGTTCTTC.

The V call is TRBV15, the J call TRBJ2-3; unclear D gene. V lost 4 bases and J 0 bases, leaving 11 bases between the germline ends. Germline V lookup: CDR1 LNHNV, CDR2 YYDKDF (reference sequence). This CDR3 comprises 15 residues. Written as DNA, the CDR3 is TGTGCCACCAGCACAGGCCTAACTAGCACAGATACGCAGTATTTT. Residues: CATSTGLTSTDTQYF. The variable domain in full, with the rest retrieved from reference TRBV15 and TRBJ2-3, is DAMVIQNPRYQVTQFGKPVTLSCSQTLNHNVMYWYQQKSSQAPKLLFHYYDKDFNNEADTPDNFQSRRPNTSFCFLDIRSPGLGDTAMYLCATSTGLTSTDTQYFGPGTRLTVL.

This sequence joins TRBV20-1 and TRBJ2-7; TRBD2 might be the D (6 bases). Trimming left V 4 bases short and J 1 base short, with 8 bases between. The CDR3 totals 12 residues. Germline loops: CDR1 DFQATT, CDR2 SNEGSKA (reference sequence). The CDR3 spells CSATTSSYEQYF. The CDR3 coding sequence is TGCAGTGCTACGACTAGTTCCTACGAGCAGTACTTC.

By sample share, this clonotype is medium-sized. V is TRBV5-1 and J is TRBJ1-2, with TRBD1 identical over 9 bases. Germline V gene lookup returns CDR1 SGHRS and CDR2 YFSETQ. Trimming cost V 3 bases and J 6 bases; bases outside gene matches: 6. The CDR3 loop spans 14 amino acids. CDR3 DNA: TGCGCCAGCAGCTCGGGACAGGGAGTTCATGGCTACACCTTC. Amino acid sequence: CASSSGQGVHGYTF.

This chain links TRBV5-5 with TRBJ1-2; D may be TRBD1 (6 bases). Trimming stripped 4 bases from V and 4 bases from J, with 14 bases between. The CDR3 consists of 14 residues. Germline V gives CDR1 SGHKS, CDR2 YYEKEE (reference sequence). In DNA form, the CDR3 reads TGTGCCAGCAGCCCGGGGACACCGCCCTATGGCTACACCTTC. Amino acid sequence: CASSPGTPPYGYTF.

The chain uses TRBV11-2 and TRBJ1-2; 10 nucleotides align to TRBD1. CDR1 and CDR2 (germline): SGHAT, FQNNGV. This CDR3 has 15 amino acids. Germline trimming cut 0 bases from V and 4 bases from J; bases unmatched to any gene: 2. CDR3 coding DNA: TGTGCCAGCAGCTTAGAGGGACAGGGGATCTATGGCTACACCTTC. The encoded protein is CASSLEGQGIYGYTF.

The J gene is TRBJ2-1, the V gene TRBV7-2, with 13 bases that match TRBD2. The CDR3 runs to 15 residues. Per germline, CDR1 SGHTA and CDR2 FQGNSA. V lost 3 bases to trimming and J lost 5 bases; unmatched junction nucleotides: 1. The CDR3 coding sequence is TGTGCCAGCAGCTTGGGACTAGCGGGGAACAATGAGCAGTTCTTC. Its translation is CASSLGLAGNNEQFF.

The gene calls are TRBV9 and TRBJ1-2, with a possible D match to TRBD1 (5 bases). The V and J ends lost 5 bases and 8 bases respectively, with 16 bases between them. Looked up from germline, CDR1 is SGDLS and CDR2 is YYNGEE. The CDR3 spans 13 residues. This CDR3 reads CASRATAWRGYTF. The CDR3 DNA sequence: TGTGCCAGCAGGGCGACAGCCTGGCGGGGCTACACCTTC. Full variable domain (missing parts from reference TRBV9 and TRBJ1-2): DSGVTQTPKHLITATGQRVTLRCSPRSGDLSVYWYQQSLDQGLQFLIQYYNGEERAKGNILERFSAQQFPDLHSELNLSSLELGDSALYFCASRATAWRGYTFGSGTRLTVV.

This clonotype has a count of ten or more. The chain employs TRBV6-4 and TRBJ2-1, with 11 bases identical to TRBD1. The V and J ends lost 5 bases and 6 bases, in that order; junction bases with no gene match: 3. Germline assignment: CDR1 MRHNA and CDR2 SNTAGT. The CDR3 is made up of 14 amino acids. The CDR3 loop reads CASSHGTGGNEQFF. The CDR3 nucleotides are TGTGCCAGCAGTCACGGGACAGGGGGCAATGAGCAGTTCTTC.

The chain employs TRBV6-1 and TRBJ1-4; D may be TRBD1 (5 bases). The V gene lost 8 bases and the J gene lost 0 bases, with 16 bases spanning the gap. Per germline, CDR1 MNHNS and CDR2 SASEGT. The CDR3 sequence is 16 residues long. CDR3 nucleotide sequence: TGTGCCAGCCAAGGGGTGAACCTTGCAACTAATGAAAAACTGTTTTTT. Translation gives CASQGVNLATNEKLFF.

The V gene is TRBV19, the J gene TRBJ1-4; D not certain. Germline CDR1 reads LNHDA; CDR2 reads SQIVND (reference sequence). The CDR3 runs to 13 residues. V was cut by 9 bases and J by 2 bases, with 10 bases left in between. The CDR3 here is CARLTGTNEKLFF. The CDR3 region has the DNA TGTGCCAGATTGACTGGCACTAATGAAAAACTGTTTTTT.

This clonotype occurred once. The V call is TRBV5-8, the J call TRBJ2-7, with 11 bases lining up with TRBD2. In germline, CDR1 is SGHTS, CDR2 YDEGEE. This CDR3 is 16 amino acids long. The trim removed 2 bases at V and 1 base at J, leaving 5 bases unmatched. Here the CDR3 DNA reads TGTGCCAGCAGCTTCGATCGGACTAGCGGGTCCTACGAGCAGTACTTC. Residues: CASSFDRTSGSYEQYF.

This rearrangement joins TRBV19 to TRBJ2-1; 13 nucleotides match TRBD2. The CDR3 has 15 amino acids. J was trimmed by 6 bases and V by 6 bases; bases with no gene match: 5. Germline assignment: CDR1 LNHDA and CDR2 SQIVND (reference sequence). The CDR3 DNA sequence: TGTGCCAGTAGCCGGACTAGCGGGAGCGTCAATGAGCAGTTCTTC. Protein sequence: CASSRTSGSVNEQFF. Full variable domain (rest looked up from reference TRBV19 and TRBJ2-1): DGGITQSPKYLFRKEGQNVTLSCEQNLNHDAMYWYRQDPGQGLRLIYYSQIVNDFQKGDIAEGYSVSREKKESFPLTVTSAQKNPTAFYLCASSRTSGSVNEQFFGPGTRLTVL.

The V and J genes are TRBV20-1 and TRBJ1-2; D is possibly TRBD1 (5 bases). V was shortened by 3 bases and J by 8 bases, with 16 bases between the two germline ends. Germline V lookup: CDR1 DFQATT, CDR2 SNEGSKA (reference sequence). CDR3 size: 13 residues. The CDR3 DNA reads TGCAGTGCTAGTGCCCTGGGGCTCGAGGGCTACACCTTC. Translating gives CSASALGLEGYTF.

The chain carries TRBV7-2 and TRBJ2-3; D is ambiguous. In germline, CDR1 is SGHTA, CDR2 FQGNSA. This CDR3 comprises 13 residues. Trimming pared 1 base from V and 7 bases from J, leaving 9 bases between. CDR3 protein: CASSLVSRNTQYF. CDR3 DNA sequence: TGTGCCAGCAGCTTAGTTTCGAGGAATACGCAGTATTTT.

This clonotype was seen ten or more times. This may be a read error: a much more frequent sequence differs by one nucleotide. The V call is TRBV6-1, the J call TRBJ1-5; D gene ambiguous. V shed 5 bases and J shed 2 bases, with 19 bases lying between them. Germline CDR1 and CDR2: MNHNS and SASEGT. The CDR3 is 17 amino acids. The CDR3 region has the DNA TGTGCCAGCAGTCAATGGGGAAGGGAAAGGGGCAATCAGCCCCAGCATTTT. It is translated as CASSQWGRERGNQPQHF.

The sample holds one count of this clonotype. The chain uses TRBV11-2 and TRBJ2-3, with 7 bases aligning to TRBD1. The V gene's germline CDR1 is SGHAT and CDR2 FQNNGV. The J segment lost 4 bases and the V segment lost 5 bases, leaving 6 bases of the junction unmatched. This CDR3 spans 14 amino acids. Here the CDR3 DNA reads TGTGCCAGCAGCCCAGACAGGGCCGCAGATACGCAGTATTTT. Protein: CASSPDRAADTQYF.

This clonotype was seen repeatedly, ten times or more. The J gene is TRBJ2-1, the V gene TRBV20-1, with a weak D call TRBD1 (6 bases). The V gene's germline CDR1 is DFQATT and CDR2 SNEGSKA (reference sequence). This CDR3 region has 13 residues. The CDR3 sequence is CSVMGAPNNEQFF. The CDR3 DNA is TGCAGCGTGATGGGGGCCCCCAACAATGAGCAGTTCTTC.

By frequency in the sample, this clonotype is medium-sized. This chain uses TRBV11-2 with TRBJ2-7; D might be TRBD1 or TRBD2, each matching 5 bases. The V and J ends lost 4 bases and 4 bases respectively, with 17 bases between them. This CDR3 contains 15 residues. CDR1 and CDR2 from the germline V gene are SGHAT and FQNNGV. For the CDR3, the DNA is TGTGCCAGCAGCTCACCGGGACCATCCCTTTACGAGCAGTACTTC. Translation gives CASSSPGPSLYEQYF.

The CDR3 DNA is TGCGCCAGCAGCTTGCCGGCGGACAACTATGGCTACACCTTC. This gives the protein CASSLPADNYGYTF. The V call is TRBV5-1, the J call TRBJ1-2; D is unclear. The CDR3 totals 14 residues. In germline, CDR1 is SGHRS, CDR2 YFSETQ. V was cut by 1 base and J by 2 bases, with 9 bases left in between.

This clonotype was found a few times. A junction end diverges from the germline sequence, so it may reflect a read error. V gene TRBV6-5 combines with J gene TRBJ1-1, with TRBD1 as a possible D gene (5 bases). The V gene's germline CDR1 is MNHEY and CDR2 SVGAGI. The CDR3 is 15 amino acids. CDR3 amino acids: CASSHSTEMNTEAFF. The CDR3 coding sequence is TGTGCCAGCAGTCACTCGACAGAAATGAACACTGAAGCTTTCTTT.

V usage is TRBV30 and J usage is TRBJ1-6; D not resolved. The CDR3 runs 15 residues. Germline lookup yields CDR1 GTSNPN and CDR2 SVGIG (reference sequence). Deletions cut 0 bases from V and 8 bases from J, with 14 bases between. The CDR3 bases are TGTGCCTGGAGTGTAAGGTTTGGACCCGATTCACCCCTCCACTTT. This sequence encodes CAWSVRFGPDSPLHF. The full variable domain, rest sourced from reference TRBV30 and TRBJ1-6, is SQTIHQWPATLVQPVGSPLSLECTVEGTSNPNLYWYRQAAGRGLQLLFYSVGIGQISSEVPQNLSASRPQDRQFILSSKKLLLSDSGFYLCAWSVRFGPDSPLHFGNGTRLTVT.

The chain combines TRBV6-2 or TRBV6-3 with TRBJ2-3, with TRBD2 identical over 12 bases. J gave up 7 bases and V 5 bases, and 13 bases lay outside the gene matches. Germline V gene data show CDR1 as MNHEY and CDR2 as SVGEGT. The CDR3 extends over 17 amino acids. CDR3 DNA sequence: TGTGCCAGCAGTCACCTCACTAGCGGGGGGATTGAAAATACGCAGTATTTT. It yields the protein CASSHLTSGGIENTQYF.